This TCR beta chain is drawn from a study of T-cell reconstitution after alpha-beta-depleted transplantation in children. Broader study findings: Several patients had high TCRbeta diversity at day 60; it came from surviving recipient T cells and thymic progenitors. Several hundred expanded graft clones reportedly supplied alpha-beta T cells about two months after transplant. Most T-cell counts and diversity one year after the transplant came from T cells that were newly produced.

For TCRbeta, the library was prepared with unique molecular identifiers. MiXCR, run by TCRdb on the PCR reads, gives a single entry per CDR3 protein. The sample contains some 840,000 distinct CDR3 sequences, less than 20% of which appear only once. This clonotype was seen many times. Its antigen is not known. The sequencing used PBMCs, mostly from graft donor cells, collected 360 days after TCRalphabeta/CD19-depleted stem cell transplant. The receptor's source is a male patient younger than 18 who had a stem cell transplant for acute lymphoblastic leukemia, so the T cells may come from the graft donor.

The CDR3 region has the DNA TGTGCCAGCAGCGTAGCGGGGACAGGATGGTTCGAGCAGTACTTC. It translates to CASSVAGTGWFEQYF. The chain is built from TRBV9 and TRBJ2-7, with 8 bases aligning to TRBD1. This CDR3 is 15 amino acids long. Looked up from germline, CDR1 is SGDLS and CDR2 is YYNGEE. The ends lost 0 bases at V and 6 bases at J; junction bases unmatched: 8.